These 8 T cell receptor beta chains were all obtained from the same sample, sequenced in a study of blood T cell repertoires in COVID-19. TCRdb's copy holds only in-frame clones and misses some; the assay was immunoSEQ multiplex PCR. Of over 150,000 clones in the sample, roughly nine tenths were seen once. The sample consisted of peripheral blood. These receptor sequences come from a man between 70 and 80 years old with active or convalescent COVID-19.

The J gene is TRBJ1-3, the V gene TRBV6-5; TRBD1 aligns across 7 bases. CDR3 length: 15 residues. CDR1 and CDR2 from the germline V gene are MNHEY and SVGAGI. The V segment lost 7 bases and the J segment 3 bases; nucleotides outside the gene matches: 9. DNA for the CDR3: TGTGCCAGCACCTTGACAGGGAGAGGTGGAAACACCATATATTTT. Translation: CASTLTGRGGNTIYF.

This chain uses TRBV5-1 with TRBJ1-1; 8 bases match TRBD1. Germline CDR1 reads SGHRS; CDR2 reads YFSETQ. The CDR3 totals 16 residues. V lost 4 bases, J lost 1 base, and 9 bases stayed unmatched. Here the CDR3 DNA reads TGCGCCAGCAGCCCCATCTCCAGGGGGCAGAACACTGAAGCTTTCTTT. Encoded protein: CASSPISRGQNTEAFF.

CDR3 residues: CASSLRGDRALSPLHF. The CDR3 DNA reads TGTGCCAGCAGCTTAAGAGGGGACAGGGCGCTTTCACCCCTCCACTTT. The chain uses TRBV7-3 and TRBJ1-6; 9 bases fit TRBD1. The CDR3 runs 16 residues. After removal of 1 base from V and 9 bases from J, the junction contained 7 bases not matched to a gene. CDR1 SGHTA and CDR2 FQGTGA come from the germline V gene.

This rearrangement joins TRBV19 to TRBJ2-1; 7 bases line up with TRBD2. Germline assignment: CDR1 LNHDA and CDR2 SQIVND (reference sequence). The CDR3 consists of 17 residues. Germline trimming cut 6 bases from V and 6 bases from J; bases unmatched to any gene: 17. CDR3 protein: CASSTPSGALRGNEQFF. CDR3 coding DNA: TGTGCCAGTAGCACCCCCAGCGGGGCCCTTCGGGGCAATGAGCAGTTCTTC.

The chain is built from TRBV2 and TRBJ1-5; the D is unclear. This CDR3 has 13 residues. The germline V and J ends were trimmed by 6 bases and 5 bases, with 11 bases remaining between them. Germline V CDR1 and CDR2: SNHLY, FYNNEI. The CDR3 bases are TGTGCCAGCAGAAGTCAGGTGGATCAGCCCCAGCATTTT. The encoded protein is CASRSQVDQPQHF.

The rearrangement uses TRBV28 and TRBJ1-5; 7 positions agree with TRBD1. The V segment lost 6 bases and the J segment 1 base; nucleotides outside the gene matches: 6. Germline V gives CDR1 MDHEN, CDR2 SYDVKM. The CDR3 extends over 15 amino acids. CDR3 DNA: TGTGCCAGCAGACCCGACAGGGAAAGCAATCAGCCCCAGCATTTT. Amino acids: CASRPDRESNQPQHF.

The chain carries TRBV6-6 and TRBJ1-5; 9 nucleotides align to TRBD1. Per the germline V gene, CDR1 is MNHNY and CDR2 is SVGAGI (reference sequence). Germline trimming cut 6 bases from V and 7 bases from J; bases unmatched to any gene: 7. The CDR3 has 14 amino acids. CDR3 coding DNA: TGTGCCAGCAGCCCCACAGGGGGCTGGCAGCCCCAGCATTTT. This sequence encodes CASSPTGGWQPQHF.

The DNA for the CDR3 is TGTGCCAGCAGCTTAGATCGGGCAGGGGGTAGTGAAGCTTTCTTT. Translated, it gives CASSLDRAGGSEAFF. The V call is TRBV7-6, the J call TRBJ1-1, with TRBD1 identical over 7 bases. The CDR3 spans 15 residues. The germline CDR1 and CDR2 sequences are SGHVS and FNYEAQ. The ends lost 1 base at V and 7 bases at J; junction bases unmatched: 9.